This TCR beta chain was recovered during a study of blood T cell repertoires in COVID-19. Study-wide context: There were acute and convalescent COVID-19 samples, and they came from the United States, Italy and Spain. Sources were T cells, B-cell-depleted T cells, or PBMCs; the material itself was cDNA or gDNA.

Authors' processing steps: From reference gene primer amplification, estimates of nucleated cell counts were derived. The data were produced by immunoSEQ multiplex PCR, yet TCRdb's version contains in-frame clones alone and is incomplete. The DNA was the basis for D and trimming; V, J and clone size are from that table. Of some 350,000 clones listed, 80% to 90% are singletons. This CDR3 has 13 amino acids. Germline V gives CDR1 KGHDR, CDR2 SFDVKD. Germline trimming cut 7 bases from V and 4 bases from J; bases unmatched to any gene: 4. The rearrangement links TRBV24-1 to TRBJ2-7; TRBD1 aligns across 9 bases. This TCR derives from a man aged 30 to 45 with active or convalescent COVID-19. The sample comprised peripheral blood. The CDR3 here is CATRGTGTYEQYF. The CDR3 region has the DNA TGTGCCACCAGGGGGACAGGGACTTACGAGCAGTACTTC.